The present T cell receptor beta chain was sequenced within a study of T cell responses to AZD1222 COVID-19 vaccine (dated by TCRdb to the early 2020s). Regarding the complete study: TCR sequencing was performed for fewer than 250 trial participants, of whom about 200 were given two doses of AZD1222 and around 26 were given two doses of MenACWY control vaccine. Enrollment into the trials was organized by age into subgroups of 18-55, 56-69 and 70-plus years, and those subgroups contained approximately 160, 26 and 62 TCR-sequenced participants, respectively. Here is what the overall study found, with its caveats: Reportedly, close to half of the unique spike-specific TCRs recognized epitopes lying outside the regions that are mutated in the B.1.351 and B.1.1.7 variants. After two AZD1222 doses, spike-specific TCR breadth and depth were significantly higher than at day 0 and than in MenACWY recipients. No day 14 peak-response samples were available, so repertoires were characterized only after the peak T cell response. Conclusions about previously exposed vaccinees are limited, since just a handful of AZD1222 recipients were seropositive for SARS-CoV-2 at baseline. Vaccine-associated CD4 TCRs spanned the whole spike protein, with dominant responses in regions 160-218 and 743-854. Participants were mostly white British, with more females than males. The authors suggested clonal diversity may have been underestimated. In the small 56-69-year group, the increase in depth fell short of significance, most likely because of low power.

The CDR3 spans 16 residues, from the cysteine through the phenylalanine. CDR3 DNA only is kept here, 48 bases in frame from base 1. CDR1 and CDR2 are drawn from the germline V gene (reference sequence): LGHDT, YNNKEL. Compared with germline, V lacks 1 base and J lacks 3 bases; bases without a gene match: 7. Comment on this clone: The antigen it recognizes is unknown.

This sample's time point label indicates: baseline before first vaccination. Vaccinee samples came from UK trials COV001 and COV002, including a single-blind randomized controlled phase 2/3 trial of AZD1222 (ChAdOx1 nCoV-19) in healthy adults. For TCRbeta chain sequencing, PBMC samples from trial participants were taken at day 0 and at day 28 after the second dose. The CDR3 regions of human TCRbeta chains were subjected to immunosequencing. The published analysis was carried out like this. TCRs in the repertoires were matched against a reference library of SARS-CoV-2-specific TCRs that had been generated with the MIRA antigen-specificity platform. Breadth meant the fraction of unique TCRs that were SARS-CoV-2-associated, whereas depth meant the fraction of total T cells that were SARS-CoV-2-associated. Using the MIRA data, each spike-specific TCR was assigned both to the spike region to which the TCR was reactive and to a CD4 or CD8 class. Log10-transformed breadth and depth values were compared by one-way ANOVA with Sidak's multiple comparisons tests. TCRdb obtained this table from immuneACCESS and retained in-frame rearrangements with V and J assigned. These tables miss some clones; where compared with another copy, unresolved V genes account for less than half of the shortfall, and the remainder is unexplained. D and trimming come from the DNA, and the V and J calls and clone size come from that table. This sample's table carries around 140,000 clones. The top ten constitute roughly 2% of the sample.

The rearrangement combines TRBV3-1 (or the pseudogene TRBV3-2) with TRBJ1-2; TRBD1 fits 8 bases in the junction. Material for sequencing was peripheral blood. This TCR came from an adult in good health. The CDR3 reads as follows: CASSQGVSGGDYGYTF. In nucleotide form, the sequence is TGTGCCAGCAGCCAAGGGGTTTCAGGGGGCGACTATGGCTACACCTTC.